This T cell receptor beta chain was obtained from a study of shared clonotypes between healthy human individuals. Germline V gives CDR1 SGDLS, CDR2 YYNGEE. The V and J ends lost 0 bases and 4 bases respectively, with 13 bases between them. The CDR3 extends over 15 amino acids. It was on ten immunoSEQ deep assay plates that unsorted PBMC DNA was sequenced. Profiled with immunoSEQ multiplex PCR; TCRdb holds only in-frame clones, not every one. The data show 450,000 to 500,000 clones, 70% to 85% seen once. All donors qualified as healthy HIV-negative adults and had experienced no recent acute infections or vaccinations.

The chain couples TRBV9 to TRBJ1-1; D unclear. Sequenced: PBMCs. This receptor was taken from a middle-aged woman in good health. Some clones in this sample may be carry-over from other donors' samples. The DNA for the CDR3 is TGTGCCAGCAGCGTAGGGCAGGCATCCGGCACTGAAGCTTTCTTT. Protein sequence: CASSVGQASGTEAFF.